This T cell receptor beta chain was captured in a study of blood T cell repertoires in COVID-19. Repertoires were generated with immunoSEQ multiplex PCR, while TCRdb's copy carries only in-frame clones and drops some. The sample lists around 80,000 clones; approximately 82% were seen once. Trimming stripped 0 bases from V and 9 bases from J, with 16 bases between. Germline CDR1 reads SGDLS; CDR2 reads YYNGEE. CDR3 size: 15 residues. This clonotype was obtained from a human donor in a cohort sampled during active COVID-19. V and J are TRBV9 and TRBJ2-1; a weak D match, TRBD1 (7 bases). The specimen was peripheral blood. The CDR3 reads CASSVVVRGVGEQFF. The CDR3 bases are TGTGCCAGCAGCGTAGTGGTCAGGGGGGTTGGTGAGCAGTTCTTC.